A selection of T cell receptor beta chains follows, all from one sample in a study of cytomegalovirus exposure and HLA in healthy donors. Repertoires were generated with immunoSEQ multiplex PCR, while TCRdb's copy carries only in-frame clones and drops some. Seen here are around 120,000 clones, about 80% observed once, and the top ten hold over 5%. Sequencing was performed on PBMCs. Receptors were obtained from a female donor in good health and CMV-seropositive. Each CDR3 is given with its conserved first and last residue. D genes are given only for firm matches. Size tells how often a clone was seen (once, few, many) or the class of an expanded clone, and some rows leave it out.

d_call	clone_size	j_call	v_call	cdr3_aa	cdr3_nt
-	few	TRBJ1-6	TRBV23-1	CASSQSAGIYNSPLHF	TGCGCCAGCAGTCAATCGGCAGGGATTTATAATTCACCCCTCCACTTT
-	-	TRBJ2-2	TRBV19	CASSVNRDAGELFF	TGTGCCAGTAGTGTGAACAGGGACGCCGGGGAGCTGTTTTTT
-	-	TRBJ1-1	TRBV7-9	CASSLFGDSEAFF	TGTGCCAGCAGCTTATTCGGTGACAGTGAAGCTTTCTTT
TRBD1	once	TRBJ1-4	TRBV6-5	CASSYKGQGLEKLFF	TGTGCCAGCAGTTACAAGGGACAGGGCCTTGAAAAACTGTTTTTT
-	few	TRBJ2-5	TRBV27	CASSYFGTGVEETQYF	TGTGCCAGCAGTTACTTCGGGACGGGAGTGGAAGAGACCCAGTACTTC
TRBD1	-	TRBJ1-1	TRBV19	CASKNRGNTEAFF	TGTGCCAGTAAGAACAGGGGGAACACTGAAGCTTTCTTT
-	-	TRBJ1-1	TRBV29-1	CSTARGMNTEAFF	TGCAGCACAGCGCGGGGTATGAACACTGAAGCTTTCTTT
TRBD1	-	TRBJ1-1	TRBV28	CASSPPTGATEAFF	TGTGCCAGCAGTCCTCCGACAGGGGCCACTGAAGCTTTCTTT
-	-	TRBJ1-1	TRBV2	CASTRTVNTEAFF	TGTGCCAGCACAAGGACAGTGAACACTGAAGCTTTCTTT
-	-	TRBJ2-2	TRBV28	CASSPRGQNTVGLAGGNTGELFF	TGTGCCAGCAGTCCAAGGGGACAGAACACCGTCGGCCTGGCGGGGGGAAACACCGGGGAGCTGTTTTTT
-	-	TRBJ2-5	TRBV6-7	CASSGGGRQGAKETQYF	TGTGCCAGCAGTGGGGGGGGTCGGCAGGGGGCGAAGGAGACCCAGTACTTC
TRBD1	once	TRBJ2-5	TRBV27	CASSRGDSQETQYF	TGTGCCAGCAGTCGAGGGGACAGCCAAGAGACCCAGTACTTC
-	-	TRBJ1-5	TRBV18	CASSPQGRNQPQHF	TGTGCCAGCTCACCCCAGGGGCGGAATCAGCCCCAGCATTTT
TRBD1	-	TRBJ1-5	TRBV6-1	CASKRRGREDQPQHF	TGTGCCAGCAAACGCAGGGGGCGCGAAGATCAGCCCCAGCATTTT
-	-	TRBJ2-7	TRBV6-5	CASTEGGFAYEQYF	TGTGCCAGCACCGAGGGCGGGTTCGCCTACGAGCAGTACTTC
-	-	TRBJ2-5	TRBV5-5	CASSLDDSAARTQYF	TGTGCCAGCAGCTTGGATGATAGCGCGGCTCGGACCCAGTACTTC
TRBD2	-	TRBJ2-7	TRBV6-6	CASLAGGSYEQYF	TGTGCCAGCCTAGCGGGAGGATCCTACGAGCAGTACTTC
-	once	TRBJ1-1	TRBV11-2	CASSSHVQVSSEAFF	TGTGCCAGCAGCTCTCATGTTCAGGTATCTTCGGAAGCTTTCTTT
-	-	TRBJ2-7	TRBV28	CASSLDYTGREQYF	TGTGCCAGCAGTTTAGACTACACAGGGCGCGAGCAGTACTTC
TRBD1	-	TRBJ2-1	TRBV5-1	CASSSRTGENEQFF	TGCGCCAGCAGCTCGCGGACAGGGGAGAATGAGCAGTTCTTC
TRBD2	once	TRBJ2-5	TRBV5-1	CASSLRSSGNQETQYF	TGCGCCAGCAGCTTGAGATCTAGCGGGAACCAAGAGACCCAGTACTTC
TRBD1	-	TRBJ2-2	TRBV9	CASSRGHRDTGELFF	TGTGCCAGCAGCAGGGGGCATAGGGACACCGGGGAGCTGTTTTTT
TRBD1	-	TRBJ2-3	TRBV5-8	CASSPGGPTDTQYF	TGTGCCAGCAGCCCAGGGGGCCCCACAGATACGCAGTATTTT
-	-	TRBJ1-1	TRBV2	CASSIGQKNTEAFF	TGTGCCAGCAGTATTGGACAGAAGAACACTGAAGCTTTCTTT
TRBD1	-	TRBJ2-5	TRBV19	CASSWDRETQYF	TGTGCCAGTAGTTGGGACAGGGAGACCCAGTACTTC
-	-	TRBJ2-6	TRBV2	CASSGDSGANVLTF	TGTGCCAGCAGCGGGGACTCTGGGGCCAACGTCCTGACTTTC